The source of this T cell receptor beta chain is a study of identical twins. TCRdb processed the 5' RACE reads anew with MiXCR; each CDR3 protein has one entry. The sample carries under 500,000 distinct CDR3 sequences, around an eighth recorded once. Each donor (without exception) was a healthy Caucasian. Study observations and caveats: Models came in too low on out-of-frame TCR alpha sharing in monozygotic twins. Analyses of zero insertions could be partly confounded by invariant MAIT and iNKT cells.

This CDR3 comprises 14 residues. V dropped 7 bases and J dropped 0 bases, with 10 bases sitting between them. This clonotype was counted a few times. Its specificity is unknown. The same specimen was also included in a second study, on yellow fever vaccine responses in identical twins. This second report adds: Twins reportedly appeared to share part of their vaccine T cell response while keeping part individual.

The genes are TRBV12-3 or TRBV12-4 and TRBJ1-3; no firm D call. This receptor was taken from a young woman in good health. The sample comprised CD4+ T cells sorted from blood. The CDR3 DNA follows: TGTGCCAGCACTAGGATGAACTCTGGAAACACCATATATTTT. It yields the protein CASTRMNSGNTIYF.